These 15 T cell receptor beta chains share one sample of origin, sequenced in a study of identical twins (dated by TCRdb to 2016 to 2017). Receptors were amplified or captured by 5' RACE. Sequenced using an Illumina HiSeq 2000. The public reads were run again by TCRdb, first through fastp at Q25 and then through MiXCR, and only productive beta chains were kept. A single entry per CDR3 protein holds the most common genes and DNA from its merged rows. For this sample the table gives approximately 690,000 distinct CDR3 sequences, of which roughly 6.2% were detected only once. Jointly, the top ten make up 1.5% to 2% of the sample. The sequenced sample was naive T cells sorted from blood. The sample's cell subset or site label, decoded: cells isolated with a human naive T-cell isolation kit. The source is a man younger than 30 in good health.

Only a few counts were recorded for this clonotype. The chain is built from TRBV29-1 and TRBJ2-1, with 10 positions matching TRBD2. The CDR3 totals 14 residues. Losses at the gene ends were 4 bases for V and 7 bases for J; bases not matched to a gene: 7. Germline V gene lookup returns CDR1 SQVTM and CDR2 ANQGSEA. The CDR3 DNA reads as TGCAGCGTTGCCGGGGTAGCGGGAGGTAATGAGCAGTTCTTC. This encodes CSVAGVAGGNEQFF.

This clonotype was observed at least ten times. CDR3 protein: CASREGQGAKTQYF. CDR3 bases: TGTGCCAGCAGGGAAGGACAGGGGGCGAAGACCCAGTACTTC. The chain joins TRBV25-1 to TRBJ2-5; 11 positions match TRBD1. CDR3 size: 14 residues. In germline, CDR1 is MGHDK, CDR2 SYGVNS. V shed 6 bases and J 6 bases; nucleotides not matched to a gene: 6.

V usage is TRBV12-3 or TRBV12-4 and J usage is TRBJ2-3; tentative D call: TRBD1 (5 bases). V was pared by 5 bases and J by 2 bases, with 17 bases between. The CDR3 is 16 amino acids. The CDR3: CASSPILDRYTDTQYF. CDR3 in DNA: TGTGCCAGCAGTCCTATACTCGACAGATACACAGATACGCAGTATTTT.

This clonotype was seen more than once but under ten times. The V and J genes are TRBV7-8 and TRBJ2-3; D unresolved. CDR3 length equals 15 residues. Deletions cut 0 bases from V and 6 bases from J, with 13 bases between. The germline V gene encodes CDR1 SGHVS and CDR2 FQNEAQ. CDR3 DNA: TGTGCCAGCAGCTTAGCAGTAAAGAGCTCCGATACGCAGTATTTT. Protein: CASSLAVKSSDTQYF.

This clonotype was counted only a few times. The chain carries TRBV2 and TRBJ1-4; D is uncertain. The CDR3 consists of 12 residues. Trimming left V 10 bases short and J 4 bases short, with 10 bases between. The germline gives CDR1 SNHLY, CDR2 FYNNEI. CDR3 coding DNA: TGTGCCACCCGTGGAGATAATGAAAAACTGTTTTTT. Translating gives CATRGDNEKLFF.

This clonotype was detected ten times or more. The rearrangement joins TRBV29-1 to TRBJ2-7; 7 bases align to TRBD1. CDR3 size: 13 residues. The ends lost 7 bases at V and 2 bases at J; junction bases unmatched: 8. CDR1 and CDR2 from the germline V gene are SQVTM and ANQGSEA. CDR3 loop: CSARTGAPYEQYF. The CDR3 DNA reads TGCAGCGCCAGAACAGGGGCCCCCTACGAGCAGTACTTC.

This clonotype occurred many times. The V call is TRBV5-5, the J call TRBJ1-2; weak D call: TRBD1 (6 bases). V lost 2 bases to trimming and J lost 4 bases, with 12 bases between them. Per the germline V gene, CDR1 is SGHKS and CDR2 is YYEKEE (reference sequence). The CDR3 is made up of 14 amino acids. CDR3 DNA sequence: TGTGCCAGCAGCTTACAGGGTTCCCGCTATGGCTACACCTTC. Its protein is CASSLQGSRYGYTF.

This clonotype was picked up a small number of times. A junction end diverges from the germline sequence, so it may reflect a read error. This rearrangement joins TRBV11-2 to TRBJ2-1; D may be TRBD1 (7 bases). This CDR3 has 12 residues. The germline V gene has CDR1 SGHAT and CDR2 FQNNGV. Here the CDR3 reads CASSSLQGGPTF. Here the CDR3 DNA reads TGTGCCAGCAGCTCCCTCCAGGGGGGACCTACATTC.

This clonotype was observed at least ten times. V and J are TRBV20-1 and TRBJ1-1; D unclear. This CDR3 region has 12 residues. Trimming took off 3 bases at V and 1 base at J, with 6 bases between the two ends. The V gene's germline CDR1 is DFQATT and CDR2 SNEGSKA (reference sequence). The CDR3 DNA sequence: TGCAGTGCTAGTGGCCAGAACACTGAAGCTTTCTTT. Protein sequence: CSASGQNTEAFF.

The rearrangement links TRBV5-8 to TRBJ2-1; 9 nucleotides match TRBD1. This CDR3 contains 15 residues. V shed 1 base and J 9 bases; nucleotides not matched to a gene: 8. Germline V gene sequence: CDR1 SGHTS, CDR2 YDEGEE. This CDR3 is CASSLRNRGHAEQFF. The DNA of the CDR3 is TGTGCCAGCAGCTTGCGAAACAGGGGGCATGCTGAGCAGTTCTTC.

V gene TRBV20-1 combines with J gene TRBJ1-1; TRBD1 is a possible D gene (6 bases). CDR3 length: 14 amino acids. V was cut by 4 bases and J by 4 bases, with 16 bases left in between. CDR1 and CDR2 (germline): DFQATT, SNEGSKA (reference sequence). For the CDR3, the DNA is TGCAGTGCTACACTTACAGGGACGGGCACTGAAGCTTTCTTT. The encoded protein is CSATLTGTGTEAFF.

This clonotype was counted at least ten times. The CDR3 protein is CASSAELASYGYTF. CDR3 DNA sequence: TGTGCCAGCAGCGCCGAGTTGGCCTCCTATGGCTACACCTTC. The V call is TRBV9, the J call TRBJ1-2, with D hard to call. Trimming cost V 3 bases and J 4 bases, with 13 bases left between them. The V gene's germline CDR1 is SGDLS and CDR2 YYNGEE. The CDR3 totals 14 residues.

This chain joins TRBV6-1 and TRBJ2-7, with D perhaps TRBD1 (5 bases). Trimming took off 5 bases at V and 3 bases at J, with 14 bases between the two ends. The CDR3 consists of 14 residues. Germline assignment: CDR1 MNHNS and CDR2 SASEGT. CDR3 protein: CASSPDSRLYEQYF. The CDR3 DNA is TGTGCCAGCAGTCCCGACAGCAGGCTCTACGAGCAGTACTTC.

The sample holds a few counts of this clonotype. The rearrangement links TRBV20-1 to TRBJ2-3; TRBD1 or TRBD2 may be the D gene (5 bases each). Germline V gives CDR1 DFQATT, CDR2 SNEGSKA (reference sequence). The CDR3 consists of 12 residues. V lost 3 bases and J lost 8, with 12 bases in between. Here the CDR3 DNA reads TGCAGTGCTAGCCCTACAGGAGGTACGCAGTATTTT. Its translation: CSASPTGGTQYF.

The chain joins TRBV4-2 to TRBJ1-5; D gene unclear. Germline CDR1 reads LGHNA; CDR2 reads YNFKEQ. The CDR3 is 18 amino acids. V lost 4 bases and J 0 bases, leaving 19 bases between the germline ends. This CDR3 reads CASSPDLGLAYSNQPQHF. In DNA form, the CDR3 reads TGTGCCAGCAGCCCCGACCTCGGGCTGGCTTATAGCAATCAGCCCCAGCATTTT.